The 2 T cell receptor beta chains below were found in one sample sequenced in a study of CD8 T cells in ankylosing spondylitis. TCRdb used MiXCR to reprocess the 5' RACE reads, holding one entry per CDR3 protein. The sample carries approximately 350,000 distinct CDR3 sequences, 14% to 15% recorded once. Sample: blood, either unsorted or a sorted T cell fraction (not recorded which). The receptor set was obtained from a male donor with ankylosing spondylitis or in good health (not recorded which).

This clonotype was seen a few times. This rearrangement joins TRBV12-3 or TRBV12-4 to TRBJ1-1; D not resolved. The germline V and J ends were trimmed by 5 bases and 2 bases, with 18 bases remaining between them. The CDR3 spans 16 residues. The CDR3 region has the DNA TGTGCCAGCAGTCCCGGCAAATTCGACGGAAACACTGAAGCTTTCTTT. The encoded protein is CASSPGKFDGNTEAFF.

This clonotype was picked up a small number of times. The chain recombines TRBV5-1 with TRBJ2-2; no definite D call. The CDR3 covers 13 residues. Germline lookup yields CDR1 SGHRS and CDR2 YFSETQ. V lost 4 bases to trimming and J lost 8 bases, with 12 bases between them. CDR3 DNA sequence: TGCGCCAGCAGCCTGCATTGGGGAGGGGAGCTGTTTTTT. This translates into CASSLHWGGELFF.